This T cell receptor beta chain was identified during a study of cytomegalovirus exposure and HLA in healthy donors. The study's findings and limits: What TCR beta sequences reportedly achieved was accurate prediction of HLA-A and HLA-B alleles in most subjects. As was reported, the classifier diagnosed cytomegalovirus status with high specificity and sensitivity. An analysis was carried out at a later point. It showed that HLA-associated TCR beta chains were more clonally expanded than equally common non-associated chains. Researchers counted around 160 TCR beta chains as cytomegalovirus-associated.

On this clone itself: Its specificity is unknown.

Germline V gene sequence: CDR1 WNHNN, CDR2 SYGVQD (reference sequence). Trimming cost V 4 bases and J 5 bases, with 11 bases left between them. The CDR3 consists of 14 residues. With 60 Vbeta and 13 Jbeta primers, the PCR was carried out. Assay used: immunoSEQ multiplex PCR; TCRdb lists only in-frame clones, some missing. The sample has around 75,000 clones. The receptor was derived from a woman aged 60-75 years in good health and CMV-seronegative. Specimen: PBMCs. V is TRBV10-1 and J is TRBJ1-4, with D unclear. CDR3 sequence (DNA): TGCGCCAGCAGTGCCGGGAGCATCAATGAAAAACTGTTTTTT. Translated, it gives CASSAGSINEKLFF.